This TCR beta chain came from a study of T cell repertoires in cytomegalovirus infection. Study context: Public TCR beta signature analysis indicated the presence of both CMV infection and matching HLA type.

MiXCR, applied by TCRdb to the reads, yields one record per CDR3 protein. The data contain 200,000 or so distinct CDR3 sequences, roughly a fifth of them singletons. Study results and limitations: In two of eight donors, the top clonotype was HLA-C-restricted CMV-specific. Frequencies of public TCR beta families were cumulated, and this identified carriers of CMV plus the relevant HLA.

The sample holds a few counts of this clonotype. Its antigen is not known. Trimming removed 0 bases from V and 6 bases from J, with 15 bases in between. The CDR3 loop spans 15 amino acids. From germline, CDR1 is SGHVS and CDR2 FNYEAQ. The sequence was collected from a human donor in good health (CMV status not recorded). Some clones in this sample may be carry-over from other donors' samples. The V gene is TRBV7-6, the J gene TRBJ2-7; D is possibly TRBD1 or TRBD2 (5 bases each). The sequencing sample was made of PBMCs. The CDR3 coding sequence is TGTGCCAGCAGCTTAGCCGGGGCCGCAGGTTTCGAGCAGTACTTC. This codes for CASSLAGAAGFEQYF.